Below are 25 T cell receptor beta chains sequenced from a single sample in a study of graft-versus-host responses after intestinal transplantation (dated by TCRdb to the early 2020s). No cognate antigen is known for these TCRs. Library creation used the immunoSEQ multiplex PCR assay. As stored in TCRdb, this immuneACCESS dataset retains in-frame rearrangements with V and J assigned. A fraction of the clones does not appear; measured against another copy, unresolved V genes explain less than half of the discrepancy, and the remainder lacks a known reason. The sample table lists about 89,000 clones, 85% to 95% of them with a count of one. The top ten clones comprise roughly 2% of the sample. The time point label here, explained by the study, means: cells obtained before transplantation from donor or recipient. Material: unstimulated CD8+ T cells sorted from spleen or lymph node cells, obtained before intestinal transplant. These receptors were obtained from a human donor who received an intestinal transplant.

The V and J genes are TRBV6-5 and TRBJ1-4; D is perhaps TRBD1 (6 bases). Trimming cost V 4 bases and J 2 bases, with 8 bases left between them. Germline V lookup: CDR1 MNHEY, CDR2 SVGAGI. The CDR3 consists of 14 residues. In DNA form, the CDR3 reads TGTGCCAGCAGTTCGCAGGGGACTAATGAAAAACTGTTTTTT. Encoded protein: CASSSQGTNEKLFF.

The chain recombines TRBV2 with TRBJ2-5, with a weak D call TRBD2 (6 bases). Germline lookup yields CDR1 SNHLY and CDR2 FYNNEI. The CDR3 spans 15 residues. Trimming pared 10 bases from V and 0 bases from J, leaving 18 bases between. For the CDR3, the DNA is TGTGCCACACTCCTCGGGCGGGGTTACCAAGAGACCCAGTACTTC. The encoded protein is CATLLGRGYQETQYF.

There are a few counts of this clone. The chain employs TRBV19 and TRBJ2-1, with a tentative D call TRBD2 (5 bases). V shed 6 bases and J shed 1 base, with 13 bases lying between them. CDR1 LNHDA and CDR2 SQIVND come from the germline V gene (reference sequence). The CDR3 totals 15 residues. CDR3 nucleotides: TGTGCCAGTAGCTCAGCGGCCATATCCTACAATGAGCAGTTCTTC. Amino acids: CASSSAAISYNEQFF.

The CDR3 here is CASSESSKPPFDYGYTF. DNA for the CDR3: TGCGCCAGCAGTGAGTCATCTAAACCACCCTTCGACTATGGCTACACCTTC. This sequence joins TRBV10-2 and TRBJ1-2; no reliable D call. The V and J ends lost 0 bases and 3 bases respectively, with 17 bases between them. Per germline, CDR1 WSHSY and CDR2 SAAADI. The CDR3 length is 17 residues.

This rearrangement joins TRBV7-2 to TRBJ1-1; 9 bases fit TRBD1. Germline V gene lookup returns CDR1 SGHTA and CDR2 FQGNSA. The CDR3 totals 18 residues. V shed 1 base, J shed 0 bases, and the junction held 9 bases outside the gene matches. The CDR3 sequence: CASSLEGTGSTLNTEAFF. The CDR3 DNA follows: TGTGCCAGCAGCTTAGAAGGGACAGGGAGTACCTTGAACACTGAAGCTTTCTTT.

This chain links TRBV7-2 with TRBJ2-7, with D possibly being TRBD2 (5 bases). The germline CDR1 and CDR2 sequences are SGHTA and FQGNSA. The length of the CDR3 is 14 residues. V was shortened by 2 bases and J by 3 bases, with 11 bases between the two germline ends. DNA for the CDR3: TGTGCCAGCAGCTTAAGCGGTCCGGGCTACGAGCAGTACTTC. Translating gives CASSLSGPGYEQYF.

This clone was seen a single time. The chain joins TRBV19 to TRBJ2-7; D possibly corresponds to TRBD1 (6 bases). The CDR3 is made up of 14 amino acids. The V end was cut by 6 bases, the J end by 4 bases, with 16 bases between. Germline values: CDR1 LNHDA, CDR2 SQIVND (reference sequence). The DNA of the CDR3 is TGTGCCAGTAGACCGGGACACCTAGGGTACGAGCAGTACTTC. This codes for CASRPGHLGYEQYF. The whole variable domain, remainder taken from reference TRBV19 and TRBJ2-7, is DGGITQSPKYLFRKEGQNVTLSCEQNLNHDAMYWYRQDPGQGLRLIYYSQIVNDFQKGDIAEGYSVSREKKESFPLTVTSAQKNPTAFYLCASRPGHLGYEQYFGPGTRLTVT.

The chain carries TRBV27 and TRBJ1-4, with 8 bases that match TRBD1. The length of the CDR3 is 13 residues. Germline V CDR1 and CDR2: MNHEY, SMNVEV (reference sequence). Unmatched junction bases numbered 3, after V lost 9 bases and J lost 3 bases. The CDR3 DNA follows: TGTGCCAGAAGGACAGGGCCTAATGAAAAACTGTTTTTT. Protein sequence: CARRTGPNEKLFF.

The chain links TRBV2 to TRBJ2-1, with 14 bases lining up with TRBD2. J lost 9 bases, V lost 3 bases, and 4 bases had no gene match. Germline CDR1 SNHLY, CDR2 FYNNEI. The CDR3 consists of 15 residues. Written as DNA, the CDR3 is TGTGCCAGCAGTGAGACTAGCGGGGGGGCCGGTGAGCAGTTCTTC. Translating gives CASSETSGGAGEQFF.

CDR3 in amino acids: CASSPAGEYYGYTF. In nucleotides, the CDR3 is TGTGCCAGTAGTCCCGCGGGGGAGTACTATGGCTACACCTTC. This chain joins TRBV19 and TRBJ1-2, with D perhaps TRBD1 (5 bases). From germline, CDR1 is LNHDA and CDR2 SQIVND (reference sequence). The CDR3 has 14 residues. The germline V and J ends were trimmed by 5 bases and 3 bases, with 13 bases remaining between them.

V gene TRBV4-1 combines with J gene TRBJ1-5; D is unresolved. Trimming took off 3 bases at V and 2 bases at J, with 11 bases between the two ends. Germline assignment: CDR1 MGHRA and CDR2 YSYEKL. The CDR3 has 15 amino acids. CDR3 sequence reads: CASSHGLEGNQPQHF. The CDR3, as DNA: TGCGCCAGCAGCCATGGTCTCGAGGGCAATCAGCCCCAGCATTTT.

V and J are TRBV4-1 and TRBJ2-7; 8 nucleotides match TRBD2. J lost 7 bases, V lost 0 bases, and 8 bases had no gene match. Germline CDR1 MGHRA, CDR2 YSYEKL. CDR3 size: 15 residues. CDR3 residues: CASSQDTGGRREQYF. Written as DNA, the CDR3 is TGCGCCAGCAGCCAAGACACGGGGGGGCGAAGGGAGCAGTACTTC.

V gene TRBV7-9 combines with J gene TRBJ1-2, with D possibly TRBD1 on 6 matching bases. From germline, CDR1 is SEHNR and CDR2 FQNEAQ (reference sequence). The V end lost 4 bases, the J end lost 8 bases, and 11 bases lay between the germline ends. The length of the CDR3 is 12 residues. This chain's CDR3 is CASSSVRGGYTF. DNA for the CDR3: TGTGCCAGCAGCTCCGTCAGGGGAGGCTACACCTTC. The full variable domain, with the rest looked up from reference TRBV7-9 and TRBJ1-2, is DTGVSQNPRHKITKRGQNVTFRCDPISEHNRLYWYRQTLGQGPEFLTYFQNEAQLEKSRLLSDRFSAERPKGSFSTLEIQRTEQGDSAMYLCASSSVRGGYTFGSGTRLTVV.

V gene TRBV11-2 combines with J gene TRBJ1-2, with D possibly matching TRBD1 (5 bases). The V gene's germline CDR1 is SGHAT and CDR2 FQNNGV. V lost 1 base, J lost 7 bases, and 7 bases lay in between. CDR3 size: 12 residues. The CDR3 DNA follows: TGTGCCAGCAGCTTAGGGCAGGGTGGCTACACCTTC. This gives the protein CASSLGQGGYTF.

The V call is TRBV6-5, the J call TRBJ2-1, with 7 bases lining up with TRBD1. This CDR3 has 15 amino acids. V shed 6 bases, J shed 0 bases, and the junction held 5 bases outside the gene matches. Germline V gene lookup returns CDR1 MNHEY and CDR2 SVGAGI. CDR3 amino acids: CASSLRDSSYNEQFF. The CDR3 region has the DNA TGTGCCAGCAGCCTCCGGGACAGCTCCTACAATGAGCAGTTCTTC.

In this sample, this clone turned up once. J is TRBJ1-3 and V is TRBV4-1, with TRBD1 identical over 8 bases. Germline CDR1 MGHRA, CDR2 YSYEKL. Germline trimming cut 1 base from V and 2 bases from J; bases unmatched to any gene: 1. The CDR3 is 15 amino acids. The CDR3, as DNA: TGCGCCAGCAGCCAAGTACAGGGGGCTGGAAACACCATATATTTT. It codes for CASSQVQGAGNTIYF.

CDR3 nucleotides: TGTGCCACCGCTCTCGGTGAGTCCTACGAGCAGTACTTC. This sequence encodes CATALGESYEQYF. The rearrangement uses TRBV7-9 and TRBJ2-7; no firm D call. Between the trimmed V and J ends, which lost 10 bases and 1 base, there was a span of 14 bases. The CDR3 contains 13 residues. Germline CDR1 and CDR2: SEHNR and FQNEAQ (reference sequence).

V is TRBV11-2 and J is TRBJ2-7, with TRBD1 as a possible D gene (6 bases). V gave up 5 bases and J gave up 2 bases, with 13 bases separating them. In germline, CDR1 is SGHAT, CDR2 FQNNGV. The CDR3 has 14 amino acids. In DNA form, the CDR3 reads TGTGCCAGCAGCCCCGGGACACCGACCTACGAGCAGTACTTC. It translates to CASSPGTPTYEQYF.

This clone has just one count. V gene TRBV11-2 combines with J gene TRBJ2-1, with 7 bases that match TRBD2. The germline V gene encodes CDR1 SGHAT and CDR2 FQNNGV. The CDR3 length is 16 residues. Germline trimming cut 1 base from V and 3 bases from J; bases unmatched to any gene: 6. Here the CDR3 DNA reads TGTGCCAGCAGCTTAGTGGGAGGGGCCGTCTACAATGAGCAGTTCTTC. Its protein is CASSLVGGAVYNEQFF.

The V gene is TRBV6-1, the J gene TRBJ2-6; 10 bases line up with TRBD1. The CDR3 has 18 amino acids. The germline V gene has CDR1 MNHNS and CDR2 SASEGT. J was trimmed by 5 bases and V by 4 bases; bases with no gene match: 11. CDR3 sequence: CASSGWGQGRLRANVLTF. The CDR3 DNA reads TGTGCCAGCAGTGGCTGGGGACAGGGGAGGTTAAGGGCCAACGTCCTGACTTTC.

This sequence joins TRBV11-2 and TRBJ2-1; a possible D gene is TRBD2 (5 bases). The length of the CDR3 is 14 residues. Germline CDR1 reads SGHAT; CDR2 reads FQNNGV. V gave up 5 bases and J gave up 4 bases, with 12 bases separating them. For the CDR3, the DNA is TGTGCCAGCAGCCCCGGTAGCGATTACAATGAGCAGTTCTTC. This gives the protein CASSPGSDYNEQFF. Filled out from reference TRBV11-2 and TRBJ2-1, the complete variable domain reads EAGVAQSPRYKIIEKRQSVAFWCNPISGHATLYWYQQILGQGPKLLIQFQNNGVVDDSQLPKDRFSAERLKGVDSTLKIQPAKLEDSAVYLCASSPGSDYNEQFFGPGTRLTVL.

The chain uses TRBV10-3 and TRBJ1-6; TRBD1 aligns across 7 bases. CDR1 is ENHRY, CDR2 SYGVKD, per germline. This CDR3 has 12 residues. The V gene end was trimmed by 11 bases and the J gene end by 7 bases; junction bases not matched to a gene: 5. This chain's CDR3 is CAFQGENSPLHF. In DNA form, the CDR3 reads TGTGCCTTCCAGGGGGAGAATTCACCCCTCCACTTT.

This clone was detected once. This chain links TRBV27 with TRBJ2-7; 9 bases align to TRBD2. The junction had 6 bases not matched to a gene; V was cut back by 3 bases and J by 0 bases. The CDR3 has 16 residues. Looked up from germline, CDR1 is MNHEY and CDR2 is SMNVEV (reference sequence). CDR3 coding DNA: TGTGCCAGCAGTTTCTACGGCGGGGGGGTCTCCTACGAGCAGTACTTC. Translation: CASSFYGGGVSYEQYF.

J is TRBJ2-7 and V is TRBV6-5; D ambiguous. Germline V lookup: CDR1 MNHEY, CDR2 SVGAGI. Trimming took 5 bases from V and 1 from J, leaving 9 bases between them. The CDR3 totals 13 residues. Written as DNA, the CDR3 is TGTGCCAGCAGTGAAACGGGTTCCTACGAGCAGTACTTC. It is translated as CASSETGSYEQYF.

The rearrangement uses TRBV4-1 and TRBJ1-4; the D is unclear. CDR1 MGHRA and CDR2 YSYEKL come from the germline V gene. This CDR3 contains 12 residues. V lost 7 bases and J 6 bases, leaving 9 bases between the germline ends. CDR3 bases: TGCGCCAGCACCCTGGACTATGAAAAACTGTTTTTT. Its translation is CASTLDYEKLFF.